The T cell receptor (beta chain) described here comes from a study of cytomegalovirus exposure and HLA in healthy donors. The donors belonged to the roughly 110-subject validation cohort, separate from the 666-subject first cohort. This clone appeared a few times. Antigen specificity is unknown. The CDR3 loop spans 12 amino acids. In germline, CDR1 is SGHDT, CDR2 YYEEEE. V was shortened by 1 base and J by 8 bases, with 9 bases between the two germline ends. Regarding the study as a whole: Among TCR sequences, most were rare, though some public TCRs appeared in many donors.

Sequenced by immunoSEQ multiplex PCR; TCRdb stores in-frame clones only, minus some. The sample gives 130,000 to 150,000 clones, 88% of which show up once; 7.5% to 10% is in the top ten. Sequenced sample: PBMCs. The sequence was collected from a woman in her late teens or twenties in good health and CMV-seropositive. The chain recombines TRBV5-6 with TRBJ1-2; D unclear. The CDR3 reads CASSLYVRGYTF. In DNA form, the CDR3 reads TGTGCCAGCAGCTTGTATGTCAGGGGCTACACCTTC.